The entry below gives a single TCR beta chain sequence along with its context. Its cognate antigen is unknown. TCRdb processed the 5' RACE reads anew with MiXCR; each CDR3 protein has one entry. Of about 240,000 distinct CDR3 sequences listed, over 8.5% are singletons. The sample comes from a study of T-cell memory formation after mild COVID-19. Study-level information: TCR clusters were mostly confined to one donor each. Study-wide results and limits: The study found balanced CD4/CD8 in clones contracting day 15 to 85 and a CD4+ lean in later expanders. Memory from before infection featured some responding clones, which suggests cross-reactive memory joined.

CDR1 and CDR2 (germline): SGDLS, YYNGEE. This CDR3 contains 15 residues. The J segment lost 5 bases and the V segment lost 3 bases, leaving 8 bases of the junction unmatched. Sample: PBMCs or a T cell subset sorted from them (not recorded which). The receptor's source is a man aged 18 to 29 who had mild COVID-19 (a few samples of this study predate the infection). Cell type and time point are not known. V and J are TRBV9 and TRBJ2-3, with TRBD2 identical over 8 bases. In DNA, the CDR3 is TGTGCCAGCAGCGCCCGGGGGGGCCAGCTAGATACGCAGTATTTT. Translated: CASSARGGQLDTQYF. Full variable domain (outside the CDR3, taken from reference TRBV9 and TRBJ2-3): DSGVTQTPKHLITATGQRVTLRCSPRSGDLSVYWYQQSLDQGLQFLIQYYNGEERAKGNILERFSAQQFPDLHSELNLSSLELGDSALYFCASSARGGQLDTQYFGPGTRLTVL.